The 21 T cell receptor beta chains below come from one sample, sequenced in a study of T cell repertoires in cytomegalovirus infection. What these receptors recognize is not known. A single record per CDR3 protein comes from TCRdb applying MiXCR to the reads. This table has roughly 920,000 distinct CDR3 sequences, approximately 30% appearing once. Sequenced here: cultured CD8+ T cells from PBMCs, sampled from culture after CMV antigen stimulation. These receptors were taken from a human donor in good health (CMV status not recorded). Some clones in this sample may be carry-over from other donors' samples.

A few counts support this clonotype. The CDR3 bases are TGTGCCAGCAGTCTGACAAAGCCCCATGAGCAGTTCTTC. This sequence encodes CASSLTKPHEQFF. The chain employs TRBV6-6 and TRBJ2-1; D not certain. The CDR3 extends over 13 amino acids. CDR1 is MNHNY and CDR2 is SVGAGI in the germline V gene (reference sequence). Trimming cost V 5 bases and J 8 bases, with 13 bases left between them.

The sample holds a few counts of this clonotype. This chain uses TRBV7-9 with TRBJ2-1; a possible D gene is TRBD2 (5 bases). The CDR3 sequence is 15 residues long. Trimming shortened V by 4 bases and J by 10 bases, and 20 bases separated the two germline ends. Per the germline V gene, CDR1 is SEHNR and CDR2 is FQNEAQ (reference sequence). The DNA for the CDR3 is TGTGCCAGCAGCTCCCGGATCGGCCGGGAACGGGAGCAGTTCTTC. This sequence encodes CASSSRIGREREQFF.

The chain joins TRBV19 to TRBJ1-1; 7 nucleotides match TRBD1. The V gene's germline CDR1 is LNHDA and CDR2 SQIVND (reference sequence). The CDR3 length is 15 residues. Trimming cost V 3 bases and J 2 bases; bases outside gene matches: 6. CDR3 sequence: CASSMETGPNTEAFF. The CDR3 DNA sequence: TGTGCCAGTAGTATGGAGACAGGGCCTAACACTGAAGCTTTCTTT.

The chain couples TRBV5-5 to TRBJ2-7; D is uncertain. This CDR3 comprises 15 residues. CDR1 SGHKS and CDR2 YYEKEE come from the germline V gene (reference sequence). V was clipped by 0 bases and J by 0 bases, with 10 bases between them. The CDR3 is CASSLGLQSSYEQYV. The CDR3 DNA reads as TGTGCCAGCAGCTTGGGATTACAGTCCTCCTACGAGCAGTACGTC.

To note about this clonotype: The germline gene is not matched at one end of the junction; a read error may be the cause. Written as DNA, the CDR3 is TGTGCCAGCAGCCCCGTCGGGGGAGTTGTGAAAACTGAAGCTTTCTTT. This encodes CASSPVGGVVKTEAFF. The V call is TRBV27, the J call TRBJ1-1; D is perhaps TRBD1 (5 bases). This CDR3 comprises 16 residues. Germline CDR1 is MNHEY and CDR2 is SMNVEV (reference sequence).

This clonotype was picked up many times. Its ends do not fully match the called genes, so a read error is possible. The gene calls are TRBV4-1 and TRBJ2-1; D is possibly TRBD2 (6 bases). Germline assignment: CDR1 MGHRA and CDR2 YSYEKL. This CDR3 region has 15 residues. As DNA, the CDR3 is TGTGCCAGCAGCCAAGATAGCGGCTCCTACAATGAGCAGTTCTTC. This gives the protein CASSQDSGSYNEQFF.

This clonotype occurred a few times. The chain is built from TRBV6-5 and TRBJ1-2; 10 bases align to TRBD1. This CDR3 comprises 11 residues. CDR1 and CDR2 (germline): MNHEY, SVGAGI. Trimming took 8 bases from V and 7 from J; bases not matched to a gene: 1. The DNA of the CDR3 is TGTGCCAGCTGGACAGGGGGTGGCTACACCTTC. Translating gives CASWTGGGYTF.

The table lists this clonotype with a count of one. The genes are TRBV12-3 or TRBV12-4 and TRBJ2-7; 7 bases agree with TRBD1. CDR3 length: 15 residues. V gave up 4 bases and J gave up 2 bases; unmatched junction bases: 8. The DNA for the CDR3 is TGTGCCAGCAGTTCCTCCGGGACAGAGGCCTACGAGCAGTACTTC. Translated, it gives CASSSSGTEAYEQYF.

In regard to this clonotype: The conserved final phenylalanine or tryptophan is absent from the CDR3, which likely points to a read error. J is TRBJ1-4 and V is TRBV15; TRBD1 might be the D (6 bases). Germline V CDR1 and CDR2: LNHNV, YYDKDF (reference sequence). This CDR3 contains 15 residues. Trimming removed 4 bases at V and 8 bases at J, with 17 bases between. The chain's CDR3 is CATSTWPSRGEKLFI. The CDR3 DNA is TGTGCCACCAGCACTTGGCCCTCGAGGGGGGAAAAACTGTTTATT.

This clonotype has a count of ten or more. J is TRBJ2-5 and V is TRBV7-9; perhaps TRBD2 as D (6 bases). The CDR3 has 14 amino acids. The germline CDR1 and CDR2 sequences are SEHNR and FQNEAQ (reference sequence). V gave up 5 bases and J gave up 2 bases, with 12 bases separating them. In DNA, the CDR3 is TGTGCCAGCAGCCCGGCGGGGCGACAAGAGACCCAGTACTTC. Encoded protein: CASSPAGRQETQYF.

This clonotype showed up many times. The rearrangement links TRBV7-6 to TRBJ1-5; the D gene is possibly TRBD1 (6 bases). The germline CDR1 and CDR2 sequences are SGHVS and FNYEAQ. Deletions cut 0 bases from V and 6 bases from J, with 12 bases between. CDR3 size: 15 residues. CDR3 sequence: CASSLAGQGSQPQHF. The DNA for the CDR3 is TGTGCCAGCAGCTTAGCGGGGCAGGGGAGTCAGCCCCAGCATTTT.

This clonotype was seen only a few times. This chain links TRBV19 with TRBJ1-2, with 12 bases identical to TRBD1. The CDR3 has 18 amino acids. Losses at the gene ends were 3 bases for V and 2 bases for J; bases not matched to a gene: 10. Germline V gene data show CDR1 as LNHDA and CDR2 as SQIVND (reference sequence). Written as DNA, the CDR3 is TGTGCCAGTAGTATCCTCCCCGGGACAGGGGGCCTGAACTATGGCTACACCTTC. Amino acids: CASSILPGTGGLNYGYTF.

This clonotype came up many times. The chain carries TRBV7-8 and TRBJ2-5, with unresolved D. Germline CDR1 reads SGHVS; CDR2 reads FQNEAQ. The CDR3 is 15 amino acids. The germline V and J ends were trimmed by 2 bases and 0 bases, with 10 bases remaining between them. The DNA for the CDR3 is TGTGCCAGCAGCTTATTCGGCTCGAACCAAGAGACCCAGTACTTC. Translating it yields CASSLFGSNQETQYF.

V usage is TRBV20-1 and J usage is TRBJ1-2; D is unresolved. In germline, CDR1 is DFQATT, CDR2 SNEGSKA (reference sequence). The V end was cut by 5 bases, the J end by 5 bases, with 12 bases between. The CDR3 is 12 amino acids. Here the CDR3 reads CSAFRRLYGYTF. CDR3 sequence (DNA): TGCAGTGCTTTTCGACGGCTATATGGCTACACCTTC.

The chain carries TRBV6-1 and TRBJ2-2; 12 bases are shared with TRBD1. This CDR3 is built from 20 residues. Germline CDR1 MNHNS, CDR2 SASEGT. V dropped 2 bases and J dropped 3; count of bases not matched to a gene: 13. The CDR3 spells CASSESGGFGTGGHTGELFF. CDR3 DNA sequence: TGTGCCAGCAGTGAATCTGGGGGATTCGGGACAGGGGGCCACACCGGGGAGCTGTTTTTT.

This chain links TRBV27 with TRBJ2-1, with TRBD1 matching 8 bases. This CDR3 is 12 amino acids long. V shed 3 bases, J shed 12 bases, and the junction held 4 bases outside the gene matches. Germline-derived CDR1 and CDR2 are MNHEY and SMNVEV (reference sequence). The CDR3 region is CASSFLQGVQFF. Here the CDR3 DNA reads TGTGCCAGCAGTTTCTTACAGGGGGTGCAGTTCTTC.

This rearrangement joins TRBV5-4 to TRBJ2-7; TRBD1 matches 9 bases. The germline V gene encodes CDR1 SGHNT and CDR2 YYREEE (reference sequence). The CDR3 has 15 amino acids. The V and J ends lost 3 bases and 2 bases, in that order; junction bases with no gene match: 6. The CDR3 coding sequence is TGTGCCAGCAGCTGGGGTCGGACAGGGGCCTACGAGCAGTACTTC. Translation gives CASSWGRTGAYEQYF.

This clonotype has ten or more counts. The rearrangement uses TRBV19 and TRBJ1-6; D is unclear. This CDR3 contains 12 residues. Trimming cost V 3 bases and J 7 bases, with 4 bases left between them. Germline CDR1 and CDR2: LNHDA and SQIVND (reference sequence). The CDR3 coding sequence is TGTGCCAGTAGTATCGGAAATTCACCCCTCCACTTT. Translation gives CASSIGNSPLHF.

J is TRBJ2-3 and V is TRBV2, with 9 bases matching TRBD2. Germline V lookup: CDR1 SNHLY, CDR2 FYNNEI. V trimming: 6 bases; J trimming: 2 bases; junction bases outside the gene matches: 9. The CDR3 contains 16 residues. CDR3 DNA sequence: TGTGCCAGCAGCGTTGACCTAGCGGGGTCCACAGATACGCAGTATTTT. Encoded protein: CASSVDLAGSTDTQYF.

This clonotype showed up just a few times. V is TRBV27 and J is TRBJ1-1; weak D call: TRBD1 (5 bases). Trimming stripped 3 bases from V and 3 bases from J, with 14 bases between. CDR1 MNHEY and CDR2 SMNVEV come from the germline V gene (reference sequence). The CDR3 contains 15 residues. In DNA form, the CDR3 reads TGTGCCAGCAGTTTGTGGGGGGTTGAAGACACTGAAGCTTTCTTT. Amino acid sequence: CASSLWGVEDTEAFF.

This clonotype appeared a few times. The chain has TRBV4-2 and TRBJ1-4; 8 bases match TRBD1. Germline CDR1 reads LGHNA; CDR2 reads YNFKEQ. This CDR3 is built from 15 residues. J was trimmed by 8 bases and V by 4 bases; bases with no gene match: 9. DNA for the CDR3: TGTGCCAGCAGCCCGACAGGGGACCCAAGGGAAAAACTGTTTTTT. This translates into CASSPTGDPREKLFF.